The 18 T cell receptor beta chains reported below all come from one sample, sequenced in a study of cytomegalovirus exposure and HLA in healthy donors. Sequencing used immunoSEQ multiplex PCR; TCRdb keeps in-frame clones, though not all of them. The sample has roughly 100,000 clones; about 85% are singletons. Sequencing was carried out using PBMCs. These receptors all come from a man younger than 35 in good health and CMV-seropositive.

This clone turned up a few times. This chain links TRBV10-3 with TRBJ1-3, with D perhaps TRBD1 (5 bases). Trimming took off 10 bases at V and 0 bases at J, with 10 bases between the two ends. The CDR3 is 13 amino acids. The germline CDR1 and CDR2 sequences are ENHRY and SYGVKD. CDR3 amino acids: CATQVHSGNTIYF. DNA of the CDR3: TGTGCCACACAGGTCCACTCTGGAAACACCATATATTTT.

This sequence joins TRBV28 and TRBJ2-1; a possible D gene is TRBD2 (6 bases). This CDR3 is 14 amino acids long. Germline lookup yields CDR1 MDHEN and CDR2 SYDVKM. V was trimmed by 4 bases and J by 4 bases, leaving 11 bases between them. The CDR3 DNA sequence: TGTGCCAGCAGTTCCGGGGACTGGTACAATGAGCAGTTCTTC. Translation gives CASSSGDWYNEQFF.

The rearrangement joins TRBV29-1 to TRBJ2-5, with 8 bases fitting TRBD1. Trimming removed 3 bases from V and 14 bases from J; junction bases left unmatched: 11. This CDR3 is built from 12 residues. CDR1 is SQVTM and CDR2 is ANQGSEA in the germline V gene. The CDR3 protein is CSVEAPGGFRYF. DNA for the CDR3: TGCAGCGTTGAGGCTCCAGGGGGCTTCCGATACTTC.

Notes on this clone: The same CDR3 arises from other DNA sequences in this sample as well. The chain combines TRBV14 with TRBJ1-2; 7 bases fit TRBD1. V gave up 6 bases and J gave up 8 bases; unmatched junction bases: 9. This CDR3 contains 13 residues. Per the germline V gene, CDR1 is SGHDN and CDR2 is FVKESK. The CDR3 loop is CASSQQGFGGYTF. CDR3 bases: TGTGCCAGCAGTCAACAGGGGTTCGGCGGCTACACCTTC.

The J gene is TRBJ2-5, the V gene TRBV14; D perhaps matches TRBD2 (6 bases). The V gene's germline CDR1 is SGHDN and CDR2 FVKESK. V gave up 2 bases and J gave up 0 bases, with 13 bases separating them. The CDR3 length is 16 residues. The CDR3 region is CASSQTGLLYQETQYF. Written as DNA, the CDR3 is TGTGCCAGCAGCCAAACGGGACTTCTCTACCAAGAGACCCAGTACTTC.

The chain links TRBV2 to TRBJ2-7; maybe TRBD2 (5 bases). Looked up from germline, CDR1 is SNHLY and CDR2 is FYNNEI. The CDR3 sequence is 16 residues long. V was trimmed by 2 bases and J by 0 bases, leaving 14 bases between them. DNA for the CDR3: TGTGCCAGCAGTGAAACCGGGATTTCGAGCTCCTACGAGCAGTACTTC. Protein product: CASSETGISSSYEQYF.

The J gene is TRBJ2-3, the V gene TRBV6-5; D is unresolved. The CDR3 extends over 14 amino acids. Trimming cost V 2 bases and J 3 bases, with 9 bases left between them. Germline-derived CDR1 and CDR2 are MNHEY and SVGAGI. This CDR3 is CASSYDSGTDTQYF. The CDR3 bases are TGTGCCAGCAGTTACGATTCCGGGACAGATACGCAGTATTTT.

The chain joins TRBV7-2 to TRBJ2-7; the match to TRBD1 covers 7 bases. The germline V gene has CDR1 SGHTA and CDR2 FQGNSA. V shed 5 bases, J shed 3 bases, and the junction held 10 bases outside the gene matches. This CDR3 spans 15 amino acids. DNA for the CDR3: TGTGCCAGCAGCACAAGACAGGGCATAGGCTACGAGCAGTACTTC. It specifies CASSTRQGIGYEQYF.

V and J are TRBV5-1 and TRBJ2-7; possible D gene TRBD2, 6 bases. V was pared by 3 bases and J by 4 bases, with 32 bases between. Germline V gene data show CDR1 as SGHRS and CDR2 as YFSETQ. The CDR3 spans 20 residues. The DNA of the CDR3 is TGCGCCAGCAGCTGGACTAACCTTCAGGGACGGGGTTTAACAGGTTACGAGCAGTACGTC. Translated: CASSWTNLQGRGLTGYEQYV.

The chain has TRBV11-2 and TRBJ1-2; 7 positions agree with TRBD1. This CDR3 spans 15 amino acids. CDR1 SGHAT and CDR2 FQNNGV come from the germline V gene. The V and J ends lost 2 bases and 6 bases, in that order; junction bases with no gene match: 9. The CDR3 spells CASSLISRGYDGYTF. The CDR3 nucleotides are TGTGCCAGCAGCTTAATCAGCAGGGGGTATGATGGCTACACCTTC.

V gene TRBV13 combines with J gene TRBJ2-1, with 7 bases matching TRBD2. The CDR3 is 15 amino acids. The germline V gene has CDR1 PRHDT and CDR2 FYEKMQ (reference sequence). The V gene end was trimmed by 4 bases and the J gene end by 5 bases; junction bases not matched to a gene: 8. The CDR3: CASSSRGRSHNEQFF. The CDR3 nucleotides read TGTGCCAGCAGCTCGCGGGGGAGGTCCCACAATGAGCAGTTCTTC. Complete variable domain (other parts from reference TRBV13 and TRBJ2-1): AAGVIQSPRHLIKEKRETATLKCYPIPRHDTVYWYQQGPGQDPQFLISFYEKMQSDKGSIPDRFSAQQFSDYHSELNMSSLELGDSALYFCASSSRGRSHNEQFFGPGTRLTVL.

The chain uses TRBV5-4 and TRBJ2-3, with 10 bases matching TRBD1. The CDR3 consists of 15 residues. Germline CDR1 is SGHNT and CDR2 is YYREEE (reference sequence). The V gene end was trimmed by 2 bases and the J gene end by 4 bases; junction bases not matched to a gene: 4. CDR3 residues: CASSFDRGQSDTQYF. As DNA, the CDR3 is TGTGCCAGCAGCTTCGACAGGGGGCAATCAGATACGCAGTATTTT.

The chain couples TRBV2 to TRBJ2-5; no reliable D call. The ends were cut back, 1 base at V and 5 bases at J, with 11 bases in the middle. The germline V gene has CDR1 SNHLY and CDR2 FYNNEI. The CDR3 spans 14 residues. The CDR3 reads CASSEDIPRETQYF. The CDR3, as DNA: TGTGCCAGCAGTGAAGACATCCCGAGGGAGACCCAGTACTTC.

The chain carries TRBV6-1 and TRBJ2-3; 7 positions agree with TRBD2. V shed 11 bases and J 3 bases; nucleotides not matched to a gene: 11. The CDR3 is made up of 14 amino acids. Germline CDR1 MNHNS, CDR2 SASEGT. The CDR3 reads CALSRGSGTDTQYF. The CDR3 DNA reads as TGTGCCCTGAGTCGCGGGAGTGGTACAGATACGCAGTATTTT.

The chain joins TRBV6-1 to TRBJ2-3, with D hard to call. From germline, CDR1 is MNHNS and CDR2 SASEGT. The V and J ends lost 6 bases and 2 bases respectively, with 15 bases between them. This CDR3 comprises 15 residues. The CDR3 DNA reads TGTGCCAGCAGCTCATTGACACCTAACACAGATACGCAGTATTTT. This translates into CASSSLTPNTDTQYF.

The V and J genes are TRBV5-6 and TRBJ2-1; 7 nucleotides align to TRBD1. The trim removed 4 bases at V and 0 bases at J, leaving 4 bases unmatched. Germline V CDR1 and CDR2: SGHDT, YYEEEE. CDR3 size: 15 residues. For the CDR3, the DNA is TGTGCCAGCAGCCCGGGACAGAGCTCCTACAATGAGCAGTTCTTC. Translated, it gives CASSPGQSSYNEQFF. Filled out from reference TRBV5-6 and TRBJ2-1, the complete variable domain reads DAGVTQSPTHLIKTRGQQVTLRCSPKSGHDTVSWYQQALGQGPQFIFQYYEEEERQRGNFPDRFSGHQFPNYSSELNVNALLLGDSALYLCASSPGQSSYNEQFFGPGTRLTVL.

This clone was seen a single time. This chain connects TRBV7-8 to TRBJ1-3, with D possibly being TRBD1 (5 bases). The germline CDR1 and CDR2 sequences are SGHVS and FQNEAQ. Trimming took off 0 bases at V and 0 bases at J, with 12 bases between the two ends. CDR3 length: 17 residues. The CDR3 bases are TGTGCCAGCAGCTTAGCGGGACTTGCCGACTCTGGAAACACCATATATTTT. Encoded protein: CASSLAGLADSGNTIYF.

This sequence joins TRBV15 and TRBJ2-2; possible D gene TRBD2, 5 bases. CDR1 and CDR2 from the germline V gene are LNHNV and YYDKDF (reference sequence). V shed 0 bases and J shed 7 bases, with 12 bases lying between them. This CDR3 contains 15 residues. This CDR3 reads CATSRDSVELGELFF. The CDR3 DNA sequence: TGTGCCACCAGCAGAGATAGCGTTGAACTCGGGGAGCTGTTTTTT.